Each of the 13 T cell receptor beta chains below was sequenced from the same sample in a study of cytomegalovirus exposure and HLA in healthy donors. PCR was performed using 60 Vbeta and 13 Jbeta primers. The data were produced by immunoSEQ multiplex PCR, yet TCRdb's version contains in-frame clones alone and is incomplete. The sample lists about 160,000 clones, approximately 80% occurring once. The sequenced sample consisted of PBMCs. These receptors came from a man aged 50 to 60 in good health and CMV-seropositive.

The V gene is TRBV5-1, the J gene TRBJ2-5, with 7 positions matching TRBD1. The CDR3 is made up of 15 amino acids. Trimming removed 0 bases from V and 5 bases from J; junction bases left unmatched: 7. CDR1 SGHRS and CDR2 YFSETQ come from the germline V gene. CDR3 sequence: CASSLGRQGAETQYF. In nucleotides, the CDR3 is TGCGCCAGCAGCTTGGGAAGACAGGGTGCGGAGACCCAGTACTTC. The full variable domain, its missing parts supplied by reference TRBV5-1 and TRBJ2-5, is KAGVTQTPRYLIKTRGQQVTLSCSPISGHRSVSWYQQTPGQGLQFLFEYFSETQRNKGNFPGRFSGRQFSNSRSEMNVSTLELGDSALYLCASSLGRQGAETQYFGPGTRLLVL.

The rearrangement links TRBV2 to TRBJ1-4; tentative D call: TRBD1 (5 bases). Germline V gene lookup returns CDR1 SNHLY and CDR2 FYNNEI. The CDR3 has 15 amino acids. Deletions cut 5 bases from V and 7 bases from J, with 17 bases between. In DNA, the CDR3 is TGTGCCAGCAGTACCCGAAACCAGGGAACTGAAAAACTGTTTTTT. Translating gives CASSTRNQGTEKLFF.

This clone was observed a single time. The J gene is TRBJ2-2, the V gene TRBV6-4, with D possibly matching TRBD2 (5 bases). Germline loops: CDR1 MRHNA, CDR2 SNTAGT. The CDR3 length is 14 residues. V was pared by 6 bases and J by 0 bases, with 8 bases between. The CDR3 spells CASSAGTNTGELFF. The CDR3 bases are TGTGCCAGCAGCGCCGGGACGAACACCGGGGAGCTGTTTTTT.

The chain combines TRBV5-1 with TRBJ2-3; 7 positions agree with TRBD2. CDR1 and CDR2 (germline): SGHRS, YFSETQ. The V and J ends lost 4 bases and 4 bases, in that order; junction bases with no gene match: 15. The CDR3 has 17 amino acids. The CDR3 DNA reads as TGCGCCAGCAGCCACATCGTTATGGGACTACAAGCAGATACGCAGTATTTT. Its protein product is CASSHIVMGLQADTQYF.

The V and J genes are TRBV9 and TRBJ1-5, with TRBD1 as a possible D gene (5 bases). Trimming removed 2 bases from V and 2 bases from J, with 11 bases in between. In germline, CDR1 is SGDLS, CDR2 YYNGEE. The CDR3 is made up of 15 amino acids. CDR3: CASSVSGNGNQPQHF. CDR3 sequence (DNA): TGTGCCAGCAGCGTTTCAGGGAATGGCAATCAGCCCCAGCATTTT.

CDR3 DNA: TGCAGCGTTGAAATTGGGCAGGGAGGAAACACCATATATTTT. Translating it yields CSVEIGQGGNTIYF. The rearrangement links TRBV29-1 to TRBJ1-3; tentative D call: TRBD1 (5 bases). The CDR3 sequence is 14 residues long. CDR1 and CDR2 (germline): SQVTM, ANQGSEA. V shed 2 bases and J shed 4 bases, with 12 bases lying between them.

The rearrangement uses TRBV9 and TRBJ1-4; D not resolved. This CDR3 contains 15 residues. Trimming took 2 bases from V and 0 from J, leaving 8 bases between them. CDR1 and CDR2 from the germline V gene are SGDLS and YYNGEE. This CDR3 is CASSVGVTTNEKLFF. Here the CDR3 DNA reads TGTGCCAGCAGCGTGGGAGTTACAACTAATGAAAAACTGTTTTTT.

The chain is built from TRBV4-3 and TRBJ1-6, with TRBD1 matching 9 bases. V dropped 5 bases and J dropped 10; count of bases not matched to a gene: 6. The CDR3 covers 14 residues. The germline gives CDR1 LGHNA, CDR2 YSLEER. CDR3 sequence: CASSLQGASSPLHF. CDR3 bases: TGCGCCAGCAGCTTACAGGGGGCGAGCTCACCCCTCCACTTT.

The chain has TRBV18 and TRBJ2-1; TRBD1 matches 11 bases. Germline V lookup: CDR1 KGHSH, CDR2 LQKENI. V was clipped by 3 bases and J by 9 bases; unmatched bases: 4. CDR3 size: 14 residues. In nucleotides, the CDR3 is TGTGCCAGCTCACCGGACAGGGGGCGGTCTGAGCAGTTCTTC. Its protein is CASSPDRGRSEQFF.

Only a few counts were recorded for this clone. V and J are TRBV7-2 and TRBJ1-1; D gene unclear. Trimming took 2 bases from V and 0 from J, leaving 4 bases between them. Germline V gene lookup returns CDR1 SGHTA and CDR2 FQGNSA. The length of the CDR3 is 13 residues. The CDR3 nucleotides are TGTGCCAGCAGCTTACAGATGAACACTGAAGCTTTCTTT. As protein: CASSLQMNTEAFF.

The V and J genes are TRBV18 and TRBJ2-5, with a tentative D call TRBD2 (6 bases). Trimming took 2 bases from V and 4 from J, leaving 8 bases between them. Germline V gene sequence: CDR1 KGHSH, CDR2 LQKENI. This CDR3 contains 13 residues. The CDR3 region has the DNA TGTGCCAGCTCACCAATGCGGGGAGAGACCCAGTACTTC. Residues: CASSPMRGETQYF.

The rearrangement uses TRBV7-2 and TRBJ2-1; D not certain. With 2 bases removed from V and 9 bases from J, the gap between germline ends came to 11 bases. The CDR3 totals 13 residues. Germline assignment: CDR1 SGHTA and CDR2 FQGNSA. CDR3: CASSLPILREQFF. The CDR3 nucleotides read TGTGCCAGCAGCTTACCCATCCTACGTGAGCAGTTCTTC.

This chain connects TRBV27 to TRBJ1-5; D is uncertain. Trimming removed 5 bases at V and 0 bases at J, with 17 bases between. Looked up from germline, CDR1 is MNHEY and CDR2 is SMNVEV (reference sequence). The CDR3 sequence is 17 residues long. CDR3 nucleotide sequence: TGTGCCAGCAGTCCGAAGCGGGCCCGGGGTAGCAATCAGCCCCAGCATTTT. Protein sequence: CASSPKRARGSNQPQHF.